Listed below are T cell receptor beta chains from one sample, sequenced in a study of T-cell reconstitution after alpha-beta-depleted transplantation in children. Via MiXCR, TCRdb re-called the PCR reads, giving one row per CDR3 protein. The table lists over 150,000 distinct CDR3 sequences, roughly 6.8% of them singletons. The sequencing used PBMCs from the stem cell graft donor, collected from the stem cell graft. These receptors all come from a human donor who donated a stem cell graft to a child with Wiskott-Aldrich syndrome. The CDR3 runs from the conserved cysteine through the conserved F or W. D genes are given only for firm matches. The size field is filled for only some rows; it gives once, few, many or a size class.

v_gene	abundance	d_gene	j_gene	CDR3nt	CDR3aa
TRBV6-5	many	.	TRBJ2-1	TGTGCCAGCAGTTACGCCCCCAGCTCCTACAATGAGCAGTTCTTC	CASSYAPSSYNEQFF
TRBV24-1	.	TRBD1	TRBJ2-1	TGTGCCACCAGTGGCTTGCGACAGGGTGGAAATGAGCAGTTCTTC	CATSGLRQGGNEQFF
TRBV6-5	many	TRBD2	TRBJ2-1	TGTGCCAGCAGTCGGGGCCTAGCTAGCGGGAGTGGTAATGAGCAGTTCTTC	CASSRGLASGSGNEQFF
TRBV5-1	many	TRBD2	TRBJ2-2	TGCGCCAGCAGCTTGGAAGTACTGGCGGGAGCTGCCGGGGAGCTGTTTTTT	CASSLEVLAGAAGELFF
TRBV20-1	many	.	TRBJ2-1	TGCAGTGCTAGAGAAACCGGGAGAGTCAGGAATGAGCAGTTCTTC	CSARETGRVRNEQFF
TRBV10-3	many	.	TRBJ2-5	TGTGCCATCAGCATAGCGGAGACCCAGTACTTC	CAISIAETQYF
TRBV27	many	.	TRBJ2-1	TGTGCCAGCAGTTTACATTGGAGGGCGGGCCACTCCTACAATGAGCAGTTCTTC	CASSLHWRAGHSYNEQFF
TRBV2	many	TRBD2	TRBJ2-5	TGTGCCAGCAGTGCCGGGACTAGCGGCCTTAGAGAGACCCAGTACTTC	CASSAGTSGLRETQYF
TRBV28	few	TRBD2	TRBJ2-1	TGTGCCAGCACTCTGCGACTAGCGGGGGGGAATGAGCAGTTCTTC	CASTLRLAGGNEQFF
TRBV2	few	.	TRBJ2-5	TGTGCCAGCAGTATTCAGAAAATCCGGGGGGAGACCCAGTACTTC	CASSIQKIRGETQYF
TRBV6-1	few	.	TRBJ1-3	TGTGCCAGCAGTGAACGGACATCTCTCTCTGGAAACACCATATATTTT	CASSERTSLSGNTIYF
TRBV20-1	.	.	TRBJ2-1	TGCAGTGCTAGAGATGGCGGAAGCCCCAATGAGCAGTTCTTC	CSARDGGSPNEQFF
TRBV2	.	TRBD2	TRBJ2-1	TGTACCTTCTGTGGGGGACTAGCGGGACTTGTCTACAATGAGCAGTTCTTC	CTFCGGLAGLVYNEQFF
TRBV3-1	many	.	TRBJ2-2	TGTGCCAGCAGCCAGCCAGGGGCGGCCGGGGAGCTGTTTTTT	CASSQPGAAGELFF
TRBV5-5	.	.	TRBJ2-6	TGTGCCAGCAGCTCCCAGGGGGGGGGCAGCTCTGGGGCCAACGTCCTGACTTTC	CASSSQGGGSSGANVLTF
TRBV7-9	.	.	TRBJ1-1	TGTGCCAGCAGCAATTTAAGAGGCACTGAAGCTTTCTTT	CASSNLRGTEAFF
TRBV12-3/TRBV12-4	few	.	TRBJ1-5	TGTGCCAGCAGTTTATCGCCCGGGAATAGCAATCAGCCCCAGCATTTT	CASSLSPGNSNQPQHF
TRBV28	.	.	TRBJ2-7	TGTGCCAGCAGGGGTAGCCACGAGCAGTACTTC	CASRGSHEQYF
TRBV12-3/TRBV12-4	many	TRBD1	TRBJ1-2	TGTGCCAGCAGTTTGAACAGGGGGCTTAACTATGGCTACACCTTC	CASSLNRGLNYGYTF
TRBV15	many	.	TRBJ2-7	TGTGCCACCAGCAGGGCTAGCGTAAGCTCCTACGAGCAGTACTTC	CATSRASVSSYEQYF
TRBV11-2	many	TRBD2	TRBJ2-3	TGTGCCAGCAGCTTATCCGTCGGTCTGGCGGGGGGGCCTGAAGATACGCAGTATTTT	CASSLSVGLAGGPEDTQYF
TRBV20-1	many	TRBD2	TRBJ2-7	TGCAGTGCTGTAGCGGGAGGACACTACGAGCAGTACTTC	CSAVAGGHYEQYF
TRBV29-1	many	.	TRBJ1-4	TGCAGCGCCGCGGCAACTAATGAAAAACTGTTTTTT	CSAAATNEKLFF
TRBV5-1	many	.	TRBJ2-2	TGCGCCAGCAGCTTGGCTGGAGACACCGGGGAGCTGTTTTTT	CASSLAGDTGELFF
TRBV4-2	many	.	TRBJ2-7	TGTGCCAGCAGCCAAATACAGGGAACCTCCTACGAGCAGTACTTC	CASSQIQGTSYEQYF
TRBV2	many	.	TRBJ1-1	TGTGCCAGCAGTGAAATTGGCCTGGGCACTGAAGCTTTCTTT	CASSEIGLGTEAFF
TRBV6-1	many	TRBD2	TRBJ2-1	TGTGCCAGCAGTCAACAAAGCGGGAGCTCCTACAATGAGCAGTTCTTC	CASSQQSGSSYNEQFF
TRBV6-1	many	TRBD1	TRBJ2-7	TGTGCCACCATCCTAGACAACAGGGGCTACGAGCAGTACTTC	CATILDNRGYEQYF
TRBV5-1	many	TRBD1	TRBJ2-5	TGCGCCAGCAGCTTGGAGGGGGCGCGGAGAGAGACCCAGTACTTC	CASSLEGARRETQYF
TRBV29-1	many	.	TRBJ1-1	TGCAGAGCCGGACGAGGGGACACTGAAGCTTTCTTT	CRAGRGDTEAFF
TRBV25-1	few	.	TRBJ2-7	TGTGCCAGCAGTGAATTTGCTAGGGCCTACGAGCAGTACTTC	CASSEFARAYEQYF
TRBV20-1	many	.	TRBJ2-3	TGCAGTGCTCCCTGGAGAGGGACGCAGTATTTT	CSAPWRGTQYF
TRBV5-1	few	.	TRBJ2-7	TGCGCCAGCACGCACACGACGGGACAACCTAACTACGAGCAGTACTTC	CASTHTTGQPNYEQYF
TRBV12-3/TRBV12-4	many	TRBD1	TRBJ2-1	TGTGCCAGCAGTTTAGGGACAGGGGGACTTTACAATGAGCAGTTCTTC	CASSLGTGGLYNEQFF
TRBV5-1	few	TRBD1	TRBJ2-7	TGCGCCAGCAGCTGGCCCCCGGGACAGGGGGCCTACGAGCAGTACTTC	CASSWPPGQGAYEQYF
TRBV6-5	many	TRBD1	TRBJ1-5	TGTGCCAGCAGACCCTACCGCGGGACAGGGGTTAGCAATCAGCCCCAGCATTTT	CASRPYRGTGVSNQPQHF
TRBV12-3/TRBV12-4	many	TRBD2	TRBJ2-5	TGTGCCAGCAGTTTCGGTGGACTAGCGGAAGAGACCCAGTACTTC	CASSFGGLAEETQYF
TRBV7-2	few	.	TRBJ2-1	TGTGCCAGCAGCTTAAGAAACAAGGGTGAGCAGTTCTTC	CASSLRNKGEQFF
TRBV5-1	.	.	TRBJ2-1	TGCGCCAGCACCCAAAACCCACACGGATCCGGGATGAATGAGCAGTTCTTC	CASTQNPHGSGMNEQFF
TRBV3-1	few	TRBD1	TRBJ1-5	TGTGCCAGCAGCCGTGGGACAGGATATCCTCAGCCCCAGCATTTT	CASSRGTGYPQPQHF
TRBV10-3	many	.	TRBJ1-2	TGTGCCATCAGCACAGGTCCCCCCTATGGCTACACCTTC	CAISTGPPYGYTF
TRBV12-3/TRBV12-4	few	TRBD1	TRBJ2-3	TGTGCCAGCAGGTCGGGACAGACACACACAGATACGCAGTATTTT	CASRSGQTHTDTQYF
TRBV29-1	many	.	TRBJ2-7	TGCAGCGTTGTTCTCCCCCCAGGGAAGGGCGAGCAGTACTTC	CSVVLPPGKGEQYF
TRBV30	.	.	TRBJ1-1	TGTGCCTCCTCGACAGAAAGGGCTGAAGCTTTCTTT	CASSTERAEAFF
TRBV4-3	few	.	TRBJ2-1	TGCGCCAGCAGCCAAGAGTGGGGTCCTATCTATGAGCAGTTCTTC	CASSQEWGPIYEQFF